A single sample is the source of the 21 T cell receptor delta chains below, sequenced in a study of gamma-delta chains in newborns, infants, children. TCRdb re-called the reads through CATT. Counted here are 5,700 or so delta-chain clones, 0.42% occurring once; the ten biggest clones make up 11% to 15%. The sample comprised blood. The receptors come from a child who was a newborn, infant or young child, either healthy, febrile or measles-vaccinated (not recorded which).

This clone occurred a few times. This sequence is one base from a far larger clone and is likely a read error. Within the sample, other DNA sequences also encode this same CDR3. The chain has TRDV2 and TRDJ3; a weak D match, TRDD3 (5 bases). Germline assignment: CDR1 GEAIGNYY and CDR2 EKD. CDR3 length: 18 residues. Trimming removed 1 base from V and 4 bases from J, with 16 bases in between. In DNA form, the CDR3 reads TGTGCCTGTGACACAGGGGGGCCGCTCTCTTGGGACACCCGACAGATGTTTTTC. Translation gives CACDTGGPLSWDTRQMFF.

In this sample, this clone turned up a few times. With a much larger clone just one base away, this may be a read error. Other DNA sequences in the sample encode the same CDR3. The rearrangement joins TRDV2 to TRDJ3; 11 bases match TRDD3. V was clipped by 1 base and J by 1 base; unmatched bases: 8. The germline gives CDR1 GEAIGNYY, CDR2 EKD. The CDR3 is made up of 20 amino acids. In DNA form, the CDR3 reads TGTGCCTGTGACACTCTTACTGGGGGATATGGGTCCTGGGACACCCGACAGATGTTTTTC. Protein: CACDTLTGGYGSWDTRQMFF.

This clone was recorded a few times. One base separates it from a far larger clone, so it is likely a read error. Other DNA sequences in this sample translate to the same CDR3. The rearrangement joins TRDV2 to TRDJ3, with 10 bases matching TRDD3. The CDR3 has 16 amino acids. CDR1 is GEAIGNYY, CDR2 EKD, per germline. This CDR3 reads CACDTGGYWDTRQMFF. The CDR3 bases are TGTGCCTGTGACACTGGGGGATACTGGGACACCCGGCAGATGTTTTTC.

This clone is judged medium-sized. J is TRDJ3 and V is TRDV2, with a possible D match to TRDD3 (6 bases). This CDR3 comprises 19 residues. The ends were cut back, 0 bases at V and 0 bases at J, with 14 bases in the middle. Per the germline V gene, CDR1 is GEAIGNYY and CDR2 is EKD. CDR3 DNA sequence: TGTGCCTGTGACACCTGGGGGCCTACCCGCTCCTGGGACACCCGACAGATGTTTTTC. It yields the protein CACDTWGPTRSWDTRQMFF.

This clone was seen a handful of times. The mismatch at residue 3 between this DNA's translation and the TCRdb protein of a much larger clone likely reflects a read error; the protein shown is translated from the DNA. The genes are TRDV2 and TRDJ3; 7 nucleotides align to TRDD3. This CDR3 has 18 residues. Germline values: CDR1 GEAIGNYY, CDR2 EKD. The CDR3 DNA follows: TGTGCCCGTGACACCTGGGGGTCTCGCTCCTGGGACACCCGACAGATGTTTTTC. Protein sequence: CARDTWGSRSWDTRQMFF.

This clone was recorded a few times. The protein TCRdb lists belongs to a much larger clone and differs from this DNA's translation at residue 10, which points to a read error; the protein shown is made from the DNA. J is TRDJ3 and V is TRDV2; the match to TRDD3 covers 8 bases. The V and J ends lost 0 bases and 0 bases, in that order; junction bases with no gene match: 6. From germline, CDR1 is GEAIGNYY and CDR2 EKD. The CDR3 spans 19 residues. The CDR3 spells CACDTWGMGGSWDTRQMFF. CDR3 coding DNA: TGTGCCTGTGACACCTGGGGGATGGGGGGCTCCTGGGACACCCGACAGATGTTTTTC.

As concerns this clone: A clone one base away is much larger, so this may be a read error. This CDR3 is also generated by other DNA sequences in the sample. The rearrangement uses TRDV2 and TRDJ3, with 8 nucleotides matching TRDD3. This CDR3 has 22 amino acids. The V segment lost 3 bases and the J segment 0 bases; nucleotides outside the gene matches: 18. Germline CDR1 and CDR2: GEAIGNYY and EKD. This chain's CDR3 is CACDAVLGAPSSSSWDTRQMFF. The CDR3 DNA sequence: TGTGCCTGTGACGCGGTACTGGGGGCTCCATCGTCGAGCTCCTGGGACACCCGACAGATGTTTTTC.

This clone was counted only a few times. This may stem from a read error, because a much larger clone lies one nucleotide away. V is TRDV2 and J is TRDJ3, with 10 bases aligning to TRDD3. The CDR3 spans 21 residues. Germline assignment: CDR1 GEAIGNYY and CDR2 EKD. V shed 0 bases, J shed 0 bases, and the junction held 10 bases outside the gene matches. The CDR3 loop is CACDTAVGDTLSSWDTRQMFF. The CDR3 nucleotides are TGTGCCTGTGACACCGCGGTGGGGGATACCCTAAGCTCCTGGGACACCCGACAGATGTTTTTC.

A word on this clone: The TCRdb protein comes from a much larger clone and disagrees with this DNA's translation at residue 13, likely due to a read error; the protein given here is derived from the DNA. The rearrangement uses TRDV2 and TRDJ3, with TRDD3 identical over 7 bases. Germline-derived CDR1 and CDR2 are GEAIGNYY and EKD. The CDR3 runs to 18 residues. CDR3 loop: CACDSTGASSWDIRQMFF. The CDR3 DNA is TGTGCCTGTGACAGTACTGGGGCCAGCTCCTGGGACATCCGACAGATGTTTTTC.

There are a few counts of this clone. The protein that TCRdb holds for this DNA derives from a much larger clone and differs from the translated DNA at residue 8, which likely indicates a read error; the protein shown here is translated from the DNA. The chain couples TRDV2 to TRDJ3; D unclear. CDR3 length: 19 residues. The V end lost 0 bases, the J end lost 2 bases, and 16 bases lay between the germline ends. The germline V gene has CDR1 GEAIGNYY and CDR2 EKD. CDR3 amino acids: CACDTVSGRKAWDTRQMFF. The CDR3 DNA sequence: TGTGCCTGTGACACCGTCTCTGGTAGGAAAGCCTGGGACACCCGACAGATGTTTTTC.

This clone was seen more than once but under ten times. The translation of this DNA and the TCRdb protein of a much larger clone differ at residue 12, probably owing to a read error; the protein shown here is translated from the DNA. This sequence joins TRDV2 and TRDJ1; the match to TRDD3 covers 8 bases. This CDR3 is 16 amino acids long. CDR1 is GEAIGNYY and CDR2 is EKD in the germline V gene. CDR3: CACDALTGGYTVKLIF. DNA for the CDR3: TGTGCCTGTGACGCCCTTACTGGGGGGTACACCGTTAAACTCATCTTT.

Of note for this clone: A far larger clone differs by one base, so this is likely a read error. The same CDR3 is also encoded by other DNA sequences in this sample. The chain combines TRDV2 with TRDJ3; 9 nucleotides agree with TRDD3. There are 18 residues in the CDR3. CDR1 and CDR2 (germline): GEAIGNYY, EKD. V gave up 0 bases and J gave up 4 bases; unmatched junction bases: 6. The CDR3 DNA is TGTGCCTGTGACACCGTACTGGGGGACTCTTGGGACACCCGACAGATGTTTTTC. Its translation: CACDTVLGDSWDTRQMFF.

With respect to this clone: A single base separates this from a much larger clone, so it may be a read error. The chain uses TRDV2 and TRDJ3, with 9 bases matching TRDD3. In germline, CDR1 is GEAIGNYY, CDR2 EKD. Germline trimming cut 3 bases from V and 0 bases from J; bases unmatched to any gene: 11. There are 20 residues in the CDR3. The CDR3 DNA follows: TGTGCCTGTGACTCCGCTGGGGGATCTTCTGTCTCCTGGGACACCCGACAGATGTTTTTC. Translated, it gives CACDSAGGSSVSWDTRQMFF.

Points on this clone: This sequence is one base from a far larger clone and is likely a read error. This same CDR3 is encoded by further DNA sequences in the sample. The rearrangement uses TRDV2 and TRDJ2; 11 bases match TRDD3. The CDR3 sequence is 16 residues long. From germline, CDR1 is GEAIGNYY and CDR2 EKD. This CDR3 is CACDTLGDTLTAQLFF. CDR3 in DNA: TGTGCCTGTGACACCCTGGGGGATACTTTGACAGCACAACTCTTTTTT.

On this clone: The mismatch at residue 7 between this DNA's translation and the TCRdb protein of a much larger clone likely reflects a read error; the protein shown is translated from the DNA. The chain has TRDV2 and TRDJ3; D remains unclear. This CDR3 is built from 18 residues. Germline-derived CDR1 and CDR2 are GEAIGNYY and EKD. CDR3 coding DNA: TGCGCCTGTGACACCGTGAGGACCAGCTCCTGGGACACCCGACAGATGTTTTTC. The encoded protein is CACDTVRTSSWDTRQMFF.

Notes on this clone: TCRdb assigns this DNA the protein of a much larger clone, which departs from its translation at residue 13; this likely reflects a read error, and the protein shown comes from translating the DNA. The chain links TRDV2 to TRDJ3; 12 bases are shared with TRDD3. Per the germline V gene, CDR1 is GEAIGNYY and CDR2 is EKD. The CDR3 totals 18 residues. The CDR3 bases are TGTGCCTGTGACTCTACTGGGGGATACTCCTGGGACGCCCGACAGATGTTTTTC. Translation: CACDSTGGYSWDARQMFF.

The sample holds a few counts of this clone. This likely traces to a read error, being one base from a far larger clone. This specimen includes other DNA sequences encoding the same CDR3. This chain uses TRDV2 with TRDJ3; 12 bases match TRDD3. The CDR3 extends over 18 amino acids. CDR1 and CDR2 (germline): GEAIGNYY, EKD. CDR3 protein: CACDNTGGYSWDTRQMFF. The CDR3 bases are TGTGCCTGTGACAATACTGGGGGATACTCCTGGGACACCCGGCAGATGTTTTTC.

In its sample, this clone was seen a few times. An end of the junction differs from the germline gene, which may be a read error. The sample contains more than one DNA sequence encoding this CDR3. The rearrangement uses TRDV2 and TRDJ3, with 7 bases lining up with TRDD3. Looked up from germline, CDR1 is GEAIGNYY and CDR2 is EKD. The CDR3 length is 18 residues. CDR3 bases: TGTGCCTGTGACATCGTGGGGGACCGCTCCTGGGACACCCGACAGATGTTCTTC. Its protein product is CACDIVGDRSWDTRQMFF.

Details on this clone: This DNA's translation and the protein TCRdb lists, from a much larger clone, do not match at residue 5, likely due to a read error; the protein shown is translated from the DNA. This same CDR3 is encoded by further DNA sequences in the sample. CDR3 sequence reads: CACDAVLGGSWDTRQMFF. In DNA, the CDR3 is TGTGCCTGTGACGCCGTACTGGGGGGCTCCTGGGACACCCGACAGATGTTTTTC. This chain joins TRDV2 and TRDJ3; 8 bases match TRDD3. Germline V lookup: CDR1 GEAIGNYY, CDR2 EKD. V shed 3 bases and J 0 bases; nucleotides not matched to a gene: 6. The length of the CDR3 is 18 residues.

This clone is categorized as medium-sized (0.01 to 0.1%). A far larger clone differs by one base, so this is likely a read error. The V gene is TRDV2, the J gene TRDJ3; 7 bases map to TRDD3. The CDR3 is made up of 17 amino acids. CDR1 GEAIGNYY and CDR2 EKD come from the germline V gene. The CDR3 reads CACDTWGSSWGTRQMFF. CDR3 DNA: TGTGCCTGTGACACCTGGGGGAGCTCCTGGGGCACCCGACAGATGTTTTTC.

By its share, this clone is large. Other nucleotide sequences in the sample specify the same CDR3. The chain is built from TRDV2 and TRDJ3; tentative D call: TRDD1 (5 bases). From germline, CDR1 is GEAIGNYY and CDR2 EKD. CDR3 size: 18 residues. Trimming removed 0 bases from V and 2 bases from J, with 13 bases in between. CDR3 coding DNA: TGTGCCTGTGACACCGGAGATAGTATCACCTGGGACACCCGACAGATGTTTTTC. Encoded protein: CACDTGDSITWDTRQMFF.